A single sample is the source of the 26 T cell receptor beta chains below, sequenced in a study of shared clonotypes between healthy human individuals. Naive CD8 cells comprised CD45RO-negative, CCR7-positively selected cells, excluding terminally differentiated effector memory CD45RA+ cells. Some clones are missing from TCRdb's copy, which holds only in-frame ones; the method was immunoSEQ multiplex PCR. In the table there are around 2,000,000 clones, approximately 94% of which are singletons. The sequencing input was naive CD8+ T cells sorted from blood. The receptor source for this set is a man aged 18 to 30 in good health.

The V gene is TRBV2, the J gene TRBJ2-1, with TRBD1 identical over 9 bases. Germline assignment: CDR1 SNHLY and CDR2 FYNNEI. The CDR3 extends over 15 amino acids. V was pared by 6 bases and J by 7 bases, with 10 bases of the junction left unmatched. CDR3 nucleotides: TGTGCCAGCAGCCAACCGGGACAGGGTAGGAATGAGCAGTTCTTC. Residues: CASSQPGQGRNEQFF.

The chain links TRBV7-9 to TRBJ2-5; tentatively, D is TRBD2 (6 bases). Between the trimmed V and J ends, which lost 5 bases and 0 bases, there was a span of 13 bases. There are 15 residues in the CDR3. Germline CDR1 reads SEHNR; CDR2 reads FQNEAQ (reference sequence). CDR3 region: CASSPSAGYQETQYF. In DNA form, the CDR3 reads TGTGCCAGCAGCCCTAGCGCGGGCTACCAAGAGACCCAGTACTTC.

This clone was detected only once. Other DNA sequences in the sample encode the same CDR3. The genes are TRBV7-9 and TRBJ2-5; D is unclear. With 0 bases removed from V and 1 base from J, the gap between germline ends came to 6 bases. Germline V gene sequence: CDR1 SEHNR, CDR2 FQNEAQ (reference sequence). This CDR3 comprises 14 residues. The CDR3 here is CASSLAVGQETQYF. The DNA of the CDR3 is TGTGCCAGCAGCTTAGCGGTAGGCCAAGAGACCCAGTACTTC.

This sequence joins TRBV7-9 and TRBJ2-2; D possibly matches TRBD1 or TRBD2 (5 bases each). V was pared by 5 bases and J by 5 bases, with 21 bases between. Germline V gene lookup returns CDR1 SEHNR and CDR2 FQNEAQ (reference sequence). This CDR3 comprises 17 residues. Written as DNA, the CDR3 is TGTGCCAGCAGCCCCCTCCTTATTGAGGGGACGACCGGGGAGCTGTTTTTT. It is translated as CASSPLLIEGTTGELFF.

This chain links TRBV6-5 with TRBJ1-4; the D is unclear. Germline V lookup: CDR1 MNHEY, CDR2 SVGAGI. The V end was cut by 2 bases, the J end by 14 bases, with 15 bases between. The CDR3 consists of 13 residues. This CDR3 is CASSYTTGSFLFF. The CDR3 bases are TGTGCCAGCAGTTACACCACCGGGTCATTCCTGTTTTTT.

This rearrangement joins TRBV9 to TRBJ2-2; D assignment may be TRBD1 or TRBD2 (5 bases each). This CDR3 contains 15 residues. Between the trimmed V and J ends, which lost 7 bases and 2 bases, there was a span of 15 bases. Germline CDR1 is SGDLS and CDR2 is YYNGEE. This CDR3 reads CASQRGTANTGELFF. DNA for the CDR3: TGTGCCAGCCAGAGGGGTACAGCCAACACCGGGGAGCTGTTTTTT.

In its sample, this clone was seen once. As DNA, the CDR3 is TGCAGCGTTGAAGATGAGGATTCCTACGAGCAGTACTTC. Protein sequence: CSVEDEDSYEQYF. The J gene is TRBJ2-7, the V gene TRBV29-1; D gene uncertain. The V and J ends lost 0 bases and 1 base respectively, with 7 bases between them. The length of the CDR3 is 13 residues. Germline V gene lookup returns CDR1 SQVTM and CDR2 ANQGSEA.

The chain employs TRBV2 and TRBJ1-5, with TRBD1 matching 11 bases. The CDR3 loop spans 19 amino acids. Per the germline V gene, CDR1 is SNHLY and CDR2 is FYNNEI. J lost 0 bases, V lost 6 bases, and 13 bases had no gene match. The chain's CDR3 is CASRFPGDRGSFSNQPQHF. The CDR3 DNA sequence: TGTGCCAGCAGGTTCCCTGGGGACAGGGGGTCCTTTAGCAATCAGCCCCAGCATTTT. The full variable domain, with the rest looked up from reference TRBV2 and TRBJ1-5, is EPEVTQTPSHQVTQMGQEVILRCVPISNHLYFYWYRQILGQKVEFLVSFYNNEISEKSEIFDDQFSVERPDGSNFTLKIRSTKLEDSAMYFCASRFPGDRGSFSNQPQHFGDGTRLSIL.

This clone was seen just once. The DNA of the CDR3 is TGTGCCAGCAGTGATGGACAGGGAAGTAACTATGGCTACACCTTC. This sequence encodes CASSDGQGSNYGYTF. V and J are TRBV6-1 and TRBJ1-2, with TRBD1 matching 8 bases. Trimming removed 3 bases from V and 1 base from J; junction bases left unmatched: 4. The CDR3 loop spans 15 amino acids. Germline assignment: CDR1 MNHNS and CDR2 SASEGT.

For the CDR3, the DNA is TGTGCCAGCAGCTCACTTCTAGCGGACCACGGGTATGAGCAGTTCTTC. Its translation is CASSSLLADHGYEQFF. This chain links TRBV7-9 with TRBJ2-1; 7 bases are a match to TRBD2. This CDR3 has 16 amino acids. V trimming: 4 bases; J trimming: 8 bases; junction bases outside the gene matches: 14. Germline V CDR1 and CDR2: SEHNR, FQNEAQ (reference sequence).

The rearrangement uses TRBV13 and TRBJ2-3; weak D call: TRBD1 (7 bases). Trimming left V 2 bases short and J 1 base short, with 13 bases between. The CDR3 contains 16 residues. Per germline, CDR1 PRHDT and CDR2 FYEKMQ (reference sequence). CDR3 in amino acids: CASSLFRGDGTDTQYF. DNA for the CDR3: TGTGCCAGCAGCTTATTCAGGGGGGATGGCACAGATACGCAGTATTTT.

This chain links TRBV27 with TRBJ1-2; the D gene is possibly TRBD1 (5 bases). The ends were cut back, 3 bases at V and 5 bases at J, with 16 bases in the middle. The germline CDR1 and CDR2 sequences are MNHEY and SMNVEV (reference sequence). This CDR3 comprises 15 residues. CDR3 sequence (DNA): TGTGCCAGCAGTTTCATCTCAGGGATCCCGTATGGCTACACCTTC. Translated: CASSFISGIPYGYTF.

This chain uses TRBV28 with TRBJ2-3; D gene unclear. Trimming stripped 6 bases from V and 11 bases from J, with 18 bases between. CDR3 length: 13 residues. The V gene's germline CDR1 is MDHEN and CDR2 SYDVKM. The CDR3 sequence is CASSARAALLQYF. The CDR3 DNA follows: TGTGCCAGCAGCGCCCGGGCTGCCCTCCTGCAGTATTTT.

V gene TRBV29-1 combines with J gene TRBJ1-2; 8 nucleotides agree with TRBD1. After removal of 0 bases from V and 4 bases from J, the junction contained 7 bases not matched to a gene. This CDR3 region has 15 residues. Germline V lookup: CDR1 SQVTM, CDR2 ANQGSEA. The DNA of the CDR3 is TGCAGCGTTGAAGACCCCAGGGGGCCTTCCTATGGCTACACCTTC. This gives the protein CSVEDPRGPSYGYTF.

The J gene is TRBJ2-3, the V gene TRBV10-3, with TRBD2 identical over 10 bases. The CDR3 contains 16 residues. V was clipped by 2 bases and J by 5 bases; unmatched bases: 7. Germline assignment: CDR1 ENHRY and CDR2 SYGVKD. CDR3 nucleotides: TGTGCCATCAGTGAGGGCCTAGCGGGAGTAGAAGATACGCAGTATTTT. The encoded protein is CAISEGLAGVEDTQYF.

V is TRBV7-6 and J is TRBJ2-7, with D perhaps TRBD1 or TRBD2 (5 bases each). V shed 5 bases and J shed 7 bases, with 15 bases lying between them. The germline CDR1 and CDR2 sequences are SGHVS and FNYEAQ. This CDR3 has 13 residues. The CDR3 reads CASSPRDLREQYF. The CDR3 bases are TGTGCCAGCAGCCCAAGGGACCTTCGGGAGCAGTACTTC.

The CDR3 DNA sequence: TGTGCCTGGAGCGCAGGGGATGAGCAGTTCTTC. It translates to CAWSAGDEQFF. This chain links TRBV30 with TRBJ2-1; the D gene is possibly TRBD1 (6 bases). Germline V CDR1 and CDR2: GTSNPN, SVGIG (reference sequence). The V gene lost 3 bases and the J gene lost 8 bases, with 8 bases spanning the gap. This CDR3 is built from 11 residues.

V and J are TRBV4-3 and TRBJ2-7; D is possibly TRBD2 (5 bases). From germline, CDR1 is LGHNA and CDR2 YSLEER. V lost 0 bases to trimming and J lost 0 bases, with 9 bases between them. The CDR3 spans 15 residues. The CDR3: CASSQERVPSYEQYF. The CDR3 nucleotides are TGCGCCAGCAGCCAAGAGCGGGTCCCCTCCTACGAGCAGTACTTC.

On this clone: A read error may produce the germline difference seen at one junction end. The chain combines TRBV7-7 with TRBJ2-5; D gene unclear. Germline V lookup: CDR1 SSHAT, CDR2 FNYEAQ (reference sequence). The CDR3 consists of 16 residues. The DNA for the CDR3 is TGTGCTAGCAGCTTATCCCATGACTTGTACCAAGAGACCCAGTACTTC. It codes for CASSLSHDLYQETQYF.

The rearrangement joins TRBV10-3 to TRBJ2-5, with D possibly called TRBD1 or TRBD2 (5 bases each). V shed 0 bases and J shed 2 bases, with 13 bases lying between them. This CDR3 region has 16 residues. The germline V gene encodes CDR1 ENHRY and CDR2 SYGVKD. The CDR3, as DNA: TGTGCCATCAGTGAGTCGGGTCAGGGAGATCAAGAGACCCAGTACTTC. It translates to CAISESGQGDQETQYF.

V is TRBV5-6 and J is TRBJ1-5; D unresolved. V was clipped by 2 bases and J by 0 bases, with 18 bases between them. CDR1 and CDR2 (germline): SGHDT, YYEEEE. The CDR3 runs to 18 residues. The CDR3 region has the DNA TGTGCCAGCAGCTTCGGAGGTTGGTTAGCGGATAGCAATCAGCCCCAGCATTTT. It yields the protein CASSFGGWLADSNQPQHF.

The J gene is TRBJ1-1, the V gene TRBV30; perhaps TRBD1 as D (5 bases). Germline loops: CDR1 GTSNPN, CDR2 SVGIG (reference sequence). The V gene lost 3 bases and the J gene lost 11 bases, with 16 bases spanning the gap. This CDR3 spans 12 amino acids. The CDR3 protein is CAWSLGTLLAFF. The DNA for the CDR3 is TGTGCCTGGAGCCTAGGGACTTTGTTGGCTTTCTTT. Drawing the rest from reference TRBV30 and TRBJ1-1, the complete variable domain is SQTIHQWPATLVQPVGSPLSLECTVEGTSNPNLYWYRQAAGRGLQLLFYSVGIGQISSEVPQNLSASRPQDRQFILSSKKLLLSDSGFYLCAWSLGTLLAFFGQGTRLTVV.

This clone was counted a single time. This sequence joins TRBV5-6 and TRBJ2-7; D remains ambiguous. Trimming shortened V by 2 bases and J by 7 bases, and 10 bases separated the two germline ends. The CDR3 consists of 12 residues. Germline CDR1 SGHDT, CDR2 YYEEEE. The chain's CDR3 is CASSFRNLEQYF. In DNA, the CDR3 is TGTGCCAGCAGCTTTAGGAACTTGGAGCAGTACTTC. Filled out from reference TRBV5-6 and TRBJ2-7, the complete variable domain reads DAGVTQSPTHLIKTRGQQVTLRCSPKSGHDTVSWYQQALGQGPQFIFQYYEEEERQRGNFPDRFSGHQFPNYSSELNVNALLLGDSALYLCASSFRNLEQYFGPGTRLTVT.

The chain is built from TRBV7-2 and TRBJ2-2; D gene uncertain. The germline V gene encodes CDR1 SGHTA and CDR2 FQGNSA. V was pared by 5 bases and J by 4 bases, with 11 bases between. The CDR3 runs to 14 residues. CDR3 region: CASSVSSSTGELFF. The CDR3 DNA sequence: TGTGCCAGCAGCGTCTCGTCGAGCACCGGGGAGCTGTTTTTT. The entire variable domain, with the rest obtained from reference TRBV7-2 and TRBJ2-2, is as follows: GAGVSQSPSNKVTEKGKDVELRCDPISGHTALYWYRQSLGQGLEFLIYFQGNSAPDKSGLPSDRFSAERTGGSVSTLTIQRTQQEDSAVYLCASSVSSSTGELFFGEGSRLTVL.

The rearrangement uses TRBV2 and TRBJ2-4, with TRBD1 matching 7 bases. V trimming: 3 bases; J trimming: 1 base; junction bases outside the gene matches: 6. CDR1 and CDR2 from the germline V gene are SNHLY and FYNNEI. CDR3 length equals 16 residues. The CDR3 here is CASSDNDRVAKNIQYF. In DNA form, the CDR3 reads TGTGCCAGCAGTGACAACGACAGGGTGGCCAAAAACATTCAGTACTTC. Variable domain in full (rest from reference TRBV2 and TRBJ2-4): EPEVTQTPSHQVTQMGQEVILRCVPISNHLYFYWYRQILGQKVEFLVSFYNNEISEKSEIFDDQFSVERPDGSNFTLKIRSTKLEDSAMYFCASSDNDRVAKNIQYFGAGTRLSVL.

The chain recombines TRBV6-5 with TRBJ2-6; no definite D call. The V and J ends lost 8 bases and 0 bases respectively, with 8 bases between them. The CDR3 is made up of 14 amino acids. Per germline, CDR1 MNHEY and CDR2 SVGAGI. DNA of the CDR3: TGTGCCAGCCGGCCCCTCTCTGGGGCCAACGTCCTGACTTTC. The encoded protein is CASRPLSGANVLTF.